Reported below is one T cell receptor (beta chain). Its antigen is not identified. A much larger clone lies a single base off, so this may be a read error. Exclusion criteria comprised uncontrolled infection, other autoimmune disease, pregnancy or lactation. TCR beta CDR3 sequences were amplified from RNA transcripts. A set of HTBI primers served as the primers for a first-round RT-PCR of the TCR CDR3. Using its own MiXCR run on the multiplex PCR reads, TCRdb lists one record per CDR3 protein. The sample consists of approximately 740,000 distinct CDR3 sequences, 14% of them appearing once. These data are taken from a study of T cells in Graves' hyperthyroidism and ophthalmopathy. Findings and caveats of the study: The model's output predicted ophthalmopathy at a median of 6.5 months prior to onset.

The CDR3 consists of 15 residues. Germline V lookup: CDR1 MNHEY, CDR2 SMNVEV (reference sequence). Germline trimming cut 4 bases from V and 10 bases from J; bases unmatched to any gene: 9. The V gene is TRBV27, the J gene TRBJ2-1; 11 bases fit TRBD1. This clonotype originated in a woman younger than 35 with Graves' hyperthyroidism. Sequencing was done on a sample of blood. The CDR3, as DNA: TGTGCCAGCAGTTACCTTAGGACAGGGGGCCACGAGCAGTTCTTC. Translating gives CASSYLRTGGHEQFF.